This is a list of T cell receptor beta chains from one sample in a study of blood T cell repertoires in COVID-19. Some clones are missing from TCRdb's copy, which holds only in-frame ones; the method was immunoSEQ multiplex PCR. The sample holds about 120,000 clones; around four fifths are singletons and the top ten take 9% to 14%. Sequences were obtained from peripheral blood. All receptors derive from a human donor in a cohort sampled during active COVID-19. Each CDR3 is given with its conserved first and last residue. D genes are given only for firm matches. Not all rows give a size; the values are once, few, many and, for expanded clones, a class.

TRBD2	TRBV25-1	TRBJ2-2	-	TGTGCCAGCAGTGGCACGGGACTATTCACCGGGGAGCTGTTTTTT	CASSGTGLFTGELFF
TRBD2	TRBV19	TRBJ2-4	-	TGTGCCAGTAGTATCAGGAAAGGGACTAGCCCAGGCGTCGGAAACATTCAGTACTTC	CASSIRKGTSPGVGNIQYF
TRBD1	TRBV7-6	TRBJ2-5	-	TGTGCCAGCAGTGATGCGACAGGGACCCAAGAGACCCAGTACTTC	CASSDATGTQETQYF
TRBD2	TRBV3-1/TRBV3-2	TRBJ2-3	-	TGTGCCAGCAGCCAAGGCCTAGCGGGGAGCACAGATACGCAGTATTTT	CASSQGLAGSTDTQYF
TRBD1	TRBV2	TRBJ1-4	-	TGTGCCAGCATAGCGGGAGACAGGGCAAATGAAAAACTGTTTTTT	CASIAGDRANEKLFF
-	TRBV10-3	TRBJ2-7	-	TGTGCCATCAGTGAACGGAGGGGACCCTACGAGCAGTACTTC	CAISERRGPYEQYF
TRBD1	TRBV9	TRBJ1-6	-	TGTGCCAGCGCGGGGTCGACAGGGGATAATTCACCCCTCCACTTT	CASAGSTGDNSPLHF
TRBD1	TRBV12-3/TRBV12-4	TRBJ2-1	-	TGTGCCAGCCGGGACAGGGGCGAAAATGAGCAGTTCTTC	CASRDRGENEQFF
TRBD1	TRBV7-8	TRBJ2-2	-	TGTGCCAGCAGACCTACAGGGGGCAGCACCGGGGAGCTGTTTTTT	CASRPTGGSTGELFF
-	TRBV5-1	TRBJ2-3	-	TGCGCCAGCAGCCCCGGACTCTACACAGATACGCAGTATTTT	CASSPGLYTDTQYF
-	TRBV10-2	TRBJ2-1	-	TGCGCCAGCAGAGCCACTAGTTCCAATGAGCAGTTCTTC	CASRATSSNEQFF
TRBD1	TRBV28	TRBJ2-1	once	TGTGCCAGCAGTTTTTACAGGGGGGACTCCTACAATGAGCAGTTCTTC	CASSFYRGDSYNEQFF
-	TRBV5-3	TRBJ2-3	-	TGTGCCAGAAGGCGCGCAGATACGCAGTATTTT	CARRRADTQYF
-	TRBV19	TRBJ1-1	-	TGTGCCAGTAGTGCGACGAGGGCTTTCTTT	CASSATRAFF
-	TRBV25-1	TRBJ2-7	-	TGTGCCAGCAGCCACGGCTACGAGCAGTACTTC	CASSHGYEQYF
-	TRBV4-1	TRBJ2-7	-	TGCGCCAGCAGCCAAGGAAGGAGGTCCTACGAGCAGTACTTC	CASSQGRRSYEQYF